This T cell receptor (beta chain) came from a study of T cell repertoires in cytomegalovirus infection. TCRdb redid the calling of the reads with MiXCR, one entry per CDR3 protein. The sample yields some 97,000 distinct CDR3 sequences, roughly a quarter seen once. The CDR3 is 12 residues long. The V end was cut by 5 bases, the J end by 6 bases, with 7 bases between. In its sample, this clonotype was seen a few times. This TCR derives from a human donor in good health (CMV status not recorded). Some clones in this sample may be carry-over from other donors' samples. Sequencing input: CD8+ T cells from PBMCs. J is TRBJ2-2 and V is TRBV12-3 or TRBV12-4; D uncertain. CDR3 protein: CASSAFSGELFF. CDR3 in DNA: TGTGCCAGCAGTGCCTTCTCCGGGGAGCTGTTTTTT.